A selection of T cell receptor beta chains follows, all from one sample in a study of patients and donors after allogeneic stem cell transplantation. TCRdb ran MiXCR on the RT-PCR reads and lists one entry per CDR3 protein. Among approximately 170,000 distinct CDR3 sequences, roughly 24% were seen once, and the ten largest hold 25% to 30%. The sequenced material came from blood, either unsorted or a sorted T cell fraction (not recorded which). Every receptor here comes from a human donor who was either an allogeneic HSCT recipient or a stem cell or donor lymphocyte infusion donor (not recorded which). It is not recorded whose cells these are; they may come from a transplant donor. CDR3s include the opening cysteine and the closing phenylalanine or tryptophan. The D gene is left open where the match is weak. Clone size is stated in some rows and not others, as once, few, many or a class when expanded.

TRBJ2-7,TRBV4-2,TRBD1,.,TGTGCCAGCAGCCAAGGGGCGTCAGGGGGCTACGAGCAGTACTTC,CASSQGASGGYEQYF
TRBJ1-2,TRBV7-2,.,many,TGTGCCAGCAGCTTACGCCAGACCTATGGCTACACCTTC,CASSLRQTYGYTF
TRBJ2-1,TRBV5-6,TRBD2,.,TGTGCCAGCAGCTTCCCGGGACTAGCGGGAGTCGATGAGCAGTTCTTC,CASSFPGLAGVDEQFF
TRBJ1-2,TRBV12-3/TRBV12-4,.,.,TGTGCCAGCAGTTTTCGCAGGGAGAGGGATGGCTACACCTTC,CASSFRRERDGYTF
TRBJ2-5,TRBV6-6,.,.,TGTGCCAGCCGACTGGGGGAGACCCAGTACTTC,CASRLGETQYF
TRBJ2-2,TRBV10-3,TRBD2,few,TGTGCCACCGGACTAGCGGGAGTACCCGGGGAGCTGTTTTTT,CATGLAGVPGELFF
TRBJ2-1,TRBV5-1,.,few,TGCGCCAGCAGCTTTCTGACAAGGGAGTCCAACGACGATGAGCAGTTCTTC,CASSFLTRESNDDEQFF
TRBJ1-4,TRBV4-3,.,.,TGCGCCAGCAGCCAAGATGGAGAAGGGTTAAGCCTGTTTTTT,CASSQDGEGLSLFF
TRBJ2-5,TRBV12-3/TRBV12-4,.,.,TGTGCCAGCAGTCCTGGAACCTGGACTCCTCTCGGAGGGCAGACCCAGTACTTC,CASSPGTWTPLGGQTQYF
TRBJ1-4,TRBV30,.,.,TGTGCCTGGAGGGCGCTCACTAATGAAAAACTGTTTTTT,CAWRALTNEKLFF
TRBJ2-2,TRBV12-3/TRBV12-4,.,.,TGTGCCAGCAGTCCCAGGGGGGTTCCGAACACCGGGGAGCTGTTTTTT,CASSPRGVPNTGELFF
TRBJ1-2,TRBV20-1,.,.,TGCAGTGCTAGACGAGGGCCCCTTTCCTATGGCTACACCTTC,CSARRGPLSYGYTF
TRBJ2-1,TRBV29-1,TRBD1,.,TGCAGCGTTGTTGGGACAGGGGGGGATGAGCAGTTCTTC,CSVVGTGGDEQFF
TRBJ2-1,TRBV12-3/TRBV12-4,TRBD2,few,TGTGCCAGCAGTTTTGCGGGAGTCCCCTACAATGAGCAGTTCTTC,CASSFAGVPYNEQFF
TRBJ1-1,TRBV12-3/TRBV12-4,.,.,TGTGCCTGCGGAGGGATCACTGAAGCTTTCTTT,CACGGITEAFF
TRBJ2-1,TRBV12-3/TRBV12-4,TRBD2,many,TGTGCCAGCAGGTTCCGGACTAGCGGCTACAATGAGCAGTTCTTC,CASRFRTSGYNEQFF
TRBJ2-1,TRBV24-1,.,.,TGTGCCACCAGTGTGGCCAATGAGCAGTTCTTC,CATSVANEQFF
TRBJ2-2,TRBV9,.,.,TGTGCCAGCCCTGACCCCACGAACACCGGGGAGCTGTTTTTT,CASPDPTNTGELFF
TRBJ1-3,TRBV6-6,.,many,TGTGCCAGCAGTAAAAACGTTGGGGACTCTGGAAACACCATATATTTT,CASSKNVGDSGNTIYF
TRBJ1-6,TRBV5-1,TRBD1,few,TGCGCCAGCAGCTTGCAGGGGACAGGTTCACCCCTCCACTTT,CASSLQGTGSPLHF
TRBJ2-1,TRBV4-2,.,.,TGTGCCAGCAGCCAGGTCAAGGGCCCTTCCATTGGTGATGAGCAGTTCTTC,CASSQVKGPSIGDEQFF
TRBJ1-1,TRBV20-1,.,few,TGCAGTGCTAGTGTCGAGGGTATGAACACTGAAGCTTTCTTT,CSASVEGMNTEAFF
TRBJ2-1,TRBV20-1,.,.,TGCAGTGCTAGACCTAGTAGTGAGCAGTTCTTC,CSARPSSEQFF
TRBJ1-3,TRBV4-1,.,few,TGCGCCAGCAGCCAAACGTACTCTGGAAACACCATATATTTT,CASSQTYSGNTIYF
TRBJ2-2,TRBV27,.,few,TGTGCCAGCAGTTTATATAGACGGACCGGGGAGCTGTTTTTT,CASSLYRRTGELFF
TRBJ1-6,TRBV7-2,.,.,TGTGCCAGCAGCTTAGACTCACCCCTCCACTTT,CASSLDSPLHF
TRBJ1-3,TRBV7-3,.,.,TGTGCCAGCAGCTTAAACAGGGATGGAAACACCATATATTTT,CASSLNRDGNTIYF
TRBJ1-2,TRBV7-3,.,few,TGTGCCAGCAGCTTAATTGGAACAGGGCACGGCTACACCTTC,CASSLIGTGHGYTF
TRBJ2-5,TRBV15,TRBD2,.,TGTGCCACCAGCTTCTTTACTAGCGGGTACCAAGAGACCCAGTACTTC,CATSFFTSGYQETQYF
TRBJ2-2,TRBV5-1,TRBD1,few,TGCGCCAGCAGCTTGTCCCGGACAGGGTTAACCGGGGAGCTGTTTTTT,CASSLSRTGLTGELFF
TRBJ2-5,TRBV12-3/TRBV12-4,.,.,TGTGCCAGCAGTCTATCCCTAGCAGAACAAGAGACCCAGTACTTC,CASSLSLAEQETQYF
TRBJ2-7,TRBV18,TRBD2,few,TGTGCCAGCTCACCACCAGGGAGGGAGCTACTTGAGCAGTACTTC,CASSPPGRELLEQYF
TRBJ1-5,TRBV21-1,.,many,TGTGCCAGCAGCAGAGGACAGGAAACTAGCAATCAGCCCCAGCATTTT,CASSRGQETSNQPQHF
TRBJ2-7,TRBV5-1,TRBD1,few,TGCGCCAGCAGCTTGCGGGGACAGTACTACGAGCAGTACTTC,CASSLRGQYYEQYF
TRBJ2-1,TRBV4-3,.,.,TGCGCCAGCAGCCAAGAACAGGCGGGCAACAATGAGCAGTTCTTC,CASSQEQAGNNEQFF
TRBJ2-7,TRBV5-5,TRBD2,.,TGTGCCAGCAGCTCACCTCATATGACTAGCGGGAGGACGCAGTACTTC,CASSSPHMTSGRTQYF
TRBJ2-7,TRBV10-3,TRBD1,few,TGTGCCACCACGAGCTCAGGGGGAAGTAACGAGCAGTACTTC,CATTSSGGSNEQYF
TRBJ1-5,TRBV2,TRBD1,.,TGTGCCAGCAGTGAGACAGGGTCGGGATTCAATCAGCCCCAGCATTTT,CASSETGSGFNQPQHF
TRBJ2-1,TRBV27,TRBD1,.,TGTGTCACGGGCTCCGGGACAGGGAAGGTCAATGAGCAGTTCTTC,CVTGSGTGKVNEQFF
TRBJ2-2,TRBV5-4,.,.,TGTGCCAGCAGCTTTTCGGAGTTTAACACCGGGGAGCTGTTTTTT,CASSFSEFNTGELFF
TRBJ1-2,TRBV4-3,TRBD1,few,TGCGCCAGCAGCCAAGTCGGGACAGGGTGGAACTATGGCTACACCTTC,CASSQVGTGWNYGYTF
TRBJ1-1,TRBV7-9,.,.,TGTGCCAGCAATCCACCCAGGGCGGTGGAGAACACTGAAGCTTTCTTT,CASNPPRAVENTEAFF
TRBJ1-1,TRBV7-3,.,few,TGTGCCAGCAGCCCCAATAAGGGAGTGAAGAACACTGAAGCTTTCTTT,CASSPNKGVKNTEAFF
TRBJ2-1,TRBV5-1,TRBD2,.,TGCGCCAGCAGCTTGGCTCCTAGCGGGACCCCCTACAATGAGCAGTTCTTC,CASSLAPSGTPYNEQFF
TRBJ2-7,TRBV5-6,TRBD2,few,TGTGCCAGCAGCTTGAGTAGCGGGAGCGGCGAGCAGTACTTC,CASSLSSGSGEQYF
TRBJ2-5,TRBV12-3/TRBV12-4,TRBD2,few,TGTGCCAGCAGCCCCCTAGCGGGACCAGAGACCCAGTACTTC,CASSPLAGPETQYF
TRBJ1-2,TRBV12-3/TRBV12-4,TRBD1,many,TGTGCCAGCAGCAACCCTACAGGGGGCTATGGCTACACCTTC,CASSNPTGGYGYTF
TRBJ2-1,TRBV7-3,.,few,TGTGCCAGCAGCTTAGGAGGAGGAGCCAATGAGCAGTTCTTC,CASSLGGGANEQFF
TRBJ1-5,TRBV24-1,TRBD1,.,TGTGCCACCAGTGATTCGGGGACAGGGGCCCATCAGCCCCAGCATTTT,CATSDSGTGAHQPQHF